The 27 T cell receptor beta chains in this list originate from one sample, sequenced in a study of blood T cell repertoires in COVID-19. The repertoire was sequenced with immunoSEQ multiplex PCR; TCRdb's copy has only in-frame clones and lacks some. The sample has 300,000 to 350,000 clones, 80% to 90% seen once. The specimen was PBMCs or T cells enriched from blood (not recorded which). Receptor source: a woman between 40 and 50 years old with acute COVID-19.

This clone came up a few times. The CDR3 sequence is CASGAGDFSQETQYF. In DNA form, the CDR3 reads TGTGCTAGCGGCGCGGGAGACTTCAGCCAAGAGACCCAGTACTTC. The gene calls are TRBV12-5 and TRBJ2-5; 7 nucleotides agree with TRBD2. Per the germline V gene, CDR1 is LGHNT and CDR2 is FRNRAP. The V and J ends lost 9 bases and 1 base, in that order; junction bases with no gene match: 11. The CDR3 sequence is 15 residues long.

In its sample, this clone was seen once. The chain couples TRBV5-5 to TRBJ2-6; 10 bases are a match to TRBD1. The V segment lost 4 bases and the J segment 0 bases; nucleotides outside the gene matches: 10. Germline lookup yields CDR1 SGHKS and CDR2 YYEKEE (reference sequence). The CDR3 totals 19 residues. The CDR3 DNA sequence: TGTGCCAGCAGCCCCGGGACAGGGGCCTCCCCCTCTGGGGCCAACGTCCTGACTTTC. Amino acid sequence: CASSPGTGASPSGANVLTF.

This chain links TRBV29-1 with TRBJ2-7; the D gene is possibly TRBD1 (5 bases). Germline V gene data show CDR1 as SQVTM and CDR2 as ANQGSEA. V dropped 4 bases and J dropped 1 base, with 8 bases sitting between them. The length of the CDR3 is 12 residues. The CDR3 spells CSVARQSYEQYF. The CDR3 nucleotides read TGCAGCGTTGCGCGACAGTCCTACGAGCAGTACTTC.

V and J are TRBV27 and TRBJ2-7, with D unresolved. V was shortened by 2 bases and J by 2 bases, with 10 bases between the two germline ends. In germline, CDR1 is MNHEY, CDR2 SMNVEV (reference sequence). CDR3 length equals 14 residues. The CDR3 region has the DNA TGTGCCAGCAGTTTAACAGTCACAGCCTACGAGCAGTACTTC. It specifies CASSLTVTAYEQYF.

This clone was counted between two and nine times. The chain joins TRBV3-1 (or the pseudogene TRBV3-2) to TRBJ1-6; 7 bases align to TRBD1. V was pared by 3 bases and J by 2 bases, with 4 bases of the junction left unmatched. CDR3 length: 16 residues. Germline V gene lookup returns CDR1 LGHDT and CDR2 YNNKEL (reference sequence). CDR3 residues: CASSHRDSPYNSPLHF. The CDR3 DNA reads as TGTGCCAGCAGCCATAGGGACAGTCCCTATAATTCACCCCTCCACTTT.

The chain employs TRBV2 and TRBJ2-7; TRBD2 is a possible D gene (6 bases). CDR3 length equals 13 residues. V was shortened by 6 bases and J by 3 bases, with 12 bases between the two germline ends. Looked up from germline, CDR1 is SNHLY and CDR2 is FYNNEI. CDR3 DNA sequence: TGTGCCAGCAGAGCCGGGACTGGCTACGAGCAGTACTTC. Translated, it gives CASRAGTGYEQYF.

V is TRBV6-5 and J is TRBJ1-3; TRBD1 matches at 7 bases. CDR1 is MNHEY, CDR2 SVGAGI, per germline. The CDR3 is made up of 16 amino acids. Unmatched junction bases numbered 7, after V lost 2 bases and J lost 3 bases. The CDR3: CASSYTQGSHGNTIYF. In DNA form, the CDR3 reads TGTGCCAGCAGTTACACACAGGGGTCGCATGGAAACACCATATATTTT.

This clone has only one observation. The CDR3 sequence is CASSYVAGRSGYTF. CDR3 coding DNA: TGTGCCAGCAGTTACGTTGCAGGGCGAAGTGGCTACACCTTC. The chain couples TRBV6-5 to TRBJ1-2; possible D gene TRBD1, 5 bases. The germline V gene encodes CDR1 MNHEY and CDR2 SVGAGI. V was cut by 2 bases and J by 7 bases, with 14 bases left in between. The CDR3 extends over 14 amino acids.

This clone turned up a few times. The chain employs TRBV28 and TRBJ1-5; D is undetermined. CDR1 and CDR2 from the germline V gene are MDHEN and SYDVKM. This CDR3 has 12 residues. V lost 7 bases and J lost 6, with 10 bases in between. The CDR3 region is CASTPGFQPQHF. CDR3 sequence (DNA): TGTGCCAGCACCCCCGGGTTTCAGCCCCAGCATTTT.

V and J are TRBV19 and TRBJ2-1, with TRBD2 matching 7 bases. V shed 6 bases, J shed 2 bases, and the junction held 7 bases outside the gene matches. The CDR3 is made up of 15 amino acids. Per the germline V gene, CDR1 is LNHDA and CDR2 is SQIVND (reference sequence). CDR3 amino acids: CASSGLGTPYNEQFF. Here the CDR3 DNA reads TGTGCCAGTAGCGGACTAGGCACCCCCTACAATGAGCAGTTCTTC. The full variable domain, in which reference TRBV19 and TRBJ2-1 provide the parts outside the CDR3, is DGGITQSPKYLFRKEGQNVTLSCEQNLNHDAMYWYRQDPGQGLRLIYYSQIVNDFQKGDIAEGYSVSREKKESFPLTVTSAQKNPTAFYLCASSGLGTPYNEQFFGPGTRLTVL.

The rearrangement links TRBV21-1 to TRBJ1-2. TRBV21-1 counts as a pseudogene. This CDR3 comprises 13 residues. The CDR3 DNA reads TGTGCCAGCAGCAAAGGCGTCCCGCCGGGCTACACCTTC. Protein sequence: CASSKGVPPGYTF.

The J gene is TRBJ2-3, the V gene TRBV28, with 8 bases lining up with TRBD1. This CDR3 has 16 residues. The junction had 6 bases not matched to a gene; V was cut back by 1 base and J by 3 bases. CDR1 and CDR2 (germline): MDHEN, SYDVKM. This CDR3 reads CASSLLGQGRTDTQYF. Written as DNA, the CDR3 is TGTGCCAGCAGTTTATTAGGACAGGGCAGGACAGATACGCAGTATTTT.

V usage is TRBV19 and J usage is TRBJ2-2, with 9 bases matching TRBD1. With 5 bases clipped from V and 5 bases from J, the junction kept 12 bases outside the gene matches. CDR1 and CDR2 from the germline V gene are LNHDA and SQIVND (reference sequence). CDR3 size: 17 residues. Here the CDR3 reads CASSPSPGQGFTGELFF. Written as DNA, the CDR3 is TGTGCCAGTAGTCCAAGTCCGGGACAGGGTTTTACCGGGGAGCTGTTTTTT.

The rearrangement uses TRBV2 and TRBJ2-2; 7 positions agree with TRBD1. The germline V gene encodes CDR1 SNHLY and CDR2 FYNNEI. Unmatched junction bases numbered 9, after V lost 5 bases and J lost 6 bases. The CDR3 runs 15 residues. The CDR3 loop is CASSFRRGHAGELFF. Here the CDR3 DNA reads TGTGCCAGCAGTTTCCGAAGGGGGCATGCCGGGGAGCTGTTTTTT.

The chain recombines TRBV7-2 with TRBJ1-4, with D unclear. This CDR3 has 12 residues. CDR1 SGHTA and CDR2 FQGNSA come from the germline V gene. With 2 bases removed from V and 5 bases from J, the gap between germline ends came to 3 bases. CDR3 coding DNA: TGTGCCAGCAGCTTACTAAATGAAAAACTGTTTTTT. This gives the protein CASSLLNEKLFF.

The CDR3 protein is CASSQIPGVAFF. The CDR3 DNA sequence: TGTGCCAGCAGTCAGATCCCAGGTGTGGCTTTCTTT. The chain has TRBV6-1 and TRBJ1-1; D gene unclear. Germline V gene lookup returns CDR1 MNHNS and CDR2 SASEGT. Trimming took off 5 bases at V and 11 bases at J, with 15 bases between the two ends. This CDR3 region has 12 residues.

This clone has only a few counts. The chain employs TRBV2 and TRBJ2-7; 9 bases agree with TRBD1. The CDR3 covers 15 residues. The trim removed 6 bases at V and 0 bases at J, leaving 6 bases unmatched. Germline V gene data show CDR1 as SNHLY and CDR2 as FYNNEI. The CDR3 is CASRDRDRASYEQYF. Here the CDR3 DNA reads TGTGCCAGCAGGGACCGGGACAGGGCCTCCTACGAGCAGTACTTC.

The chain employs TRBV6-5 and TRBJ1-5; the match to TRBD1 covers 8 bases. Losses at the gene ends were 6 bases for V and 3 bases for J; bases not matched to a gene: 4. The CDR3 has 14 amino acids. Germline V gene sequence: CDR1 MNHEY, CDR2 SVGAGI. CDR3 sequence (DNA): TGTGCCAGCAGGACGACAGGGGACAATCAGCCCCAGCATTTT. This codes for CASRTTGDNQPQHF.

This clone was recorded only once. The chain joins TRBV5-1 to TRBJ2-7; 7 bases line up with TRBD1. Trimming at V came to 4 bases and at J to 4 bases, leaving 2 bases not matched to a gene. Germline V gives CDR1 SGHRS, CDR2 YFSETQ. This CDR3 is 12 amino acids long. Written as DNA, the CDR3 is TGCGCCAGCAGCCGGGACAGATACGAGCAGTACTTC. Protein sequence: CASSRDRYEQYF.

V usage is TRBV27 and J usage is TRBJ2-5; 11 bases line up with TRBD1. V lost 6 bases, J lost 3 bases, and 12 bases stayed unmatched. CDR3 length: 17 amino acids. From germline, CDR1 is MNHEY and CDR2 SMNVEV (reference sequence). The CDR3 region is CASSSGTGGTVEETQYF. In DNA form, the CDR3 reads TGTGCCAGCAGCTCCGGGACAGGGGGGACGGTTGAAGAGACCCAGTACTTC.

This sequence joins TRBV11-2 and TRBJ2-5; 9 bases match TRBD2. The V gene end was trimmed by 5 bases and the J gene end by 2 bases; junction bases not matched to a gene: 15. The CDR3 sequence is 18 residues long. CDR1 and CDR2 (germline): SGHAT, FQNNGV. The CDR3: CASSPGASGGQLQETQYF. CDR3 bases: TGTGCCAGCAGCCCGGGGGCCAGCGGGGGGCAGTTACAAGAGACCCAGTACTTC.

This clone was recorded a few times. V is TRBV10-2 and J is TRBJ1-5; no clear D. Per germline, CDR1 WSHSY and CDR2 SAAADI. V lost 1 base, J lost 4 bases, and 2 bases lay in between. This CDR3 contains 12 residues. This CDR3 is CASSELNQPQHF. For the CDR3, the DNA is TGCGCCAGCAGTGAGTTAAATCAGCCCCAGCATTTT.

V gene TRBV2 combines with J gene TRBJ1-4, with 9 bases fitting TRBD1. Germline trimming cut 6 bases from V and 9 bases from J; bases unmatched to any gene: 11. Germline loops: CDR1 SNHLY, CDR2 FYNNEI. The CDR3 covers 15 residues. The CDR3 reads CASRPGEQGAQKLFF. The CDR3 DNA reads as TGTGCCAGCAGACCCGGGGAACAGGGGGCCCAAAAACTGTTTTTT.

This clone has a single count. V gene TRBV7-3 combines with J gene TRBJ2-1; the D gene is possibly TRBD2 (6 bases). CDR1 SGHTA and CDR2 FQGTGA come from the germline V gene. The CDR3 has 18 residues. V was trimmed by 1 base and J by 7 bases, leaving 23 bases between them. CDR3 in amino acids: CASSLSAGRIVRTNEQFF. The CDR3 coding sequence is TGTGCCAGCAGCTTAAGTGCGGGACGTATCGTTCGGACTAATGAGCAGTTCTTC. Together with reference TRBV7-3 and TRBJ2-1, the CDR3 gives the full variable domain: GAGVSQTPSNKVTEKGKYVELRCDPISGHTALYWYRQSLGQGPEFLIYFQGTGAADDSGLPNDRFFAVRPEGSVSTLKIQRTERGDSAVYLCASSLSAGRIVRTNEQFFGPGTRLTVL.

This clone turned up a few times. The J gene is TRBJ2-7, the V gene TRBV27; tentative D call: TRBD1 (6 bases). CDR1 is MNHEY and CDR2 is SMNVEV in the germline V gene (reference sequence). Trimming left V 5 bases short and J 2 bases short, with 16 bases between. This CDR3 has 15 residues. CDR3 loop: CASSRTPGTPYEQYF. Written as DNA, the CDR3 is TGTGCCAGCAGTCGAACCCCTGGGACACCCTACGAGCAGTACTTC.

The chain uses TRBV18 and TRBJ2-3, with no clear D. The germline V gene has CDR1 KGHSH and CDR2 LQKENI. The CDR3 is 16 residues long. V was trimmed by 3 bases and J by 0 bases, leaving 13 bases between them. Here the CDR3 reads CASSPYRDPSTDTQYF. CDR3 sequence (DNA): TGTGCCAGCTCACCTTACAGAGACCCTAGCACAGATACGCAGTATTTT.

V is TRBV6-2 or TRBV6-3 and J is TRBJ1-5; 10 bases agree with TRBD1. CDR1 MNHEY and CDR2 SVGEGT come from the germline V gene. The length of the CDR3 is 17 residues. J lost 0 bases, V lost 5 bases, and 7 bases had no gene match. In DNA form, the CDR3 reads TGTGCCAGCAGTCCCTTAAGGACAGGGGGTAGCAATCAGCCCCAGCATTTT. Translation gives CASSPLRTGGSNQPQHF.